One TCR beta chain is described in this entry. Antigen unknown. This specimen belongs to a study of cytotoxic CD8 clonotypes in ibrutinib-treated CLL. About the study: Responses: roughly 25 partial, 2 complete; after median about 70 months, around 14 stayed remitted, around twelve progressed. Mean productive templates were approximately 230,000; mean productive rearrangements were over 80,000.

Germline CDR1 and CDR2: SGHRS and YFSETQ. V was pared by 0 bases and J by 4 bases, with 11 bases between. This CDR3 is 15 amino acids long. Here immunoSEQ multiplex PCR was the method, and the copy in TCRdb shows in-frame clones only, minus some. The repertoire consists of roughly 15,000 clones, with less than 80% occurring once and the leading ten covering roughly 12%. Whole-study results and caveats: Clonality correlated strongly with circulating CD8+ T cells and exceeded age-matched healthy donors at baseline. Sustained-remission patients were sampled at one set of times and progressing patients at different ones.

The rearrangement links TRBV5-1 to TRBJ2-1; possible D gene TRBD1, 6 bases. The sequencing here drew on PBMCs, taken before ibrutinib treatment. The receptor was isolated from a human donor with chronic lymphocytic leukemia. The CDR3 loop reads CASSLDGTPYNEQFF. DNA of the CDR3: TGCGCCAGCAGCTTGGATGGGACACCTTACAATGAGCAGTTCTTC.